This T cell receptor beta chain was captured in a study of identical twins. Via MiXCR, TCRdb re-called the 5' RACE reads, giving one row per CDR3 protein. This sample has about 570,000 distinct CDR3 sequences, with around 9.6% found just once. Germline CDR1 and CDR2: LGHNA and YNFKEQ. The CDR3 consists of 15 residues. The V gene lost 4 bases and the J gene lost 10 bases, with 19 bases spanning the gap. With respect to this clonotype: This could be a read error, since a much larger clone is one nucleotide away.

The data also belong to a second study, concerning yellow fever vaccine responses in identical twins.

This receptor was obtained from a young woman in good health. The rearrangement joins TRBV4-2 to TRBJ2-2, with D perhaps matching TRBD1 (6 bases). The sequencing sample was made of PBMCs. Here the CDR3 reads CASSRQGTGWLELFF. Here the CDR3 DNA reads TGTGCCAGCAGCCGGCAGGGGACGGGGTGGCTGGAGCTGTTTTTT.